This TCR beta chain was identified during a study of CD8+ T cells in alopecia areata. Described treatment: oral pan-JAK inhibitor, 5-10 mg twice daily. J was trimmed by 5 bases and V by 6 bases; bases with no gene match: 6. Germline V gene sequence: CDR1 SQVTM, CDR2 ANQGSEA. The CDR3 spans 13 residues. RNA, once extracted, was reverse transcribed into cDNA for use as the sequencing template. Some clones are missing from TCRdb's copy, which holds only in-frame ones; the method was immunoSEQ multiplex PCR. The sample lists about 60,000 clones, about half occurring once. The source material was CD8+ T cells sorted from blood, sampled between weeks 36 and 40, from a patient treated with tofacitinib. The receptor's source is a human donor with alopecia areata. The rearrangement uses TRBV29-1 and TRBJ1-2, with 10 bases lining up with TRBD1. The chain's CDR3 is CSVETGGEYGYTF. The CDR3 bases are TGCAGCGTGGAGACAGGGGGCGAGTATGGCTACACCTTC.